Shown below are 12 T cell receptor beta chains from a single sample sequenced in a study of CD8 T cells in Susac syndrome (dated by TCRdb to 2018 to 2020). Library method: the immunoSEQ multiplex PCR assay. RNA was extracted using the RNeasy kit, and roughly 0.5 to 1 microgram was reverse transcribed with random hexamers. The public reads were quality trimmed at Q25 with fastp and then assembled into clones with MiXCR by TCRdb, keeping productive beta chains. When rows share a CDR3 protein, they turn into one entry using the most common DNA and genes. This sample lists roughly 180,000 distinct CDR3 sequences; approximately 95% were detected once. The top ten clones comprise approximately 0.1% of the sample. The sample comprised CD4+ T cells from PBMCs. These receptors were obtained from a human donor in good health.

This sequence joins TRBV5-1 and TRBJ2-1; D is unclear. The germline gives CDR1 SGHRS, CDR2 YFSETQ. Trimming cost V 0 bases and J 6 bases, with 7 bases left between them. There are 13 residues in the CDR3. CDR3 sequence reads: CASSLGWANEQFF. The CDR3 coding sequence is TGCGCCAGCAGCTTGGGGTGGGCCAATGAGCAGTTCTTC.

The chain recombines TRBV7-3 with TRBJ1-2; no definite D call. The germline V gene encodes CDR1 SGHTA and CDR2 FQGTGA. There are 12 residues in the CDR3. V gave up 4 bases and J gave up 7 bases, with 10 bases separating them. The CDR3 DNA follows: TGTGCCAGCAGCTCAACCGGAGGTGGCTACACCTTC. Translated, it gives CASSSTGGGYTF.

This rearrangement joins TRBV12-3 or TRBV12-4 to TRBJ2-7, with D possibly TRBD2 on 7 matching bases. CDR3 length: 16 residues. Trimming shortened V by 8 bases and J by 1 base, and 21 bases separated the two germline ends. The CDR3: CASGGGSSGPSYEQYF. DNA of the CDR3: TGTGCCAGCGGGGGCGGTAGTAGCGGGCCTTCCTACGAGCAGTACTTC.

The V gene is TRBV12-3 or TRBV12-4, the J gene TRBJ1-5, with 7 bases that match TRBD1. V shed 1 base and J 3 bases; nucleotides not matched to a gene: 6. This CDR3 region has 16 residues. CDR3 nucleotides: TGTGCCAGCAGTTTAGGGAGACAGGGTCCCAATCAGCCCCAGCATTTT. This gives the protein CASSLGRQGPNQPQHF.

This chain joins TRBV20-1 and TRBJ2-7; the match to TRBD1 covers 7 bases. This CDR3 region has 14 residues. Germline loops: CDR1 DFQATT, CDR2 SNEGSKA (reference sequence). With 6 bases clipped from V and 3 bases from J, the junction kept 11 bases outside the gene matches. The CDR3 reads CSASRDSLNYEQYF. The CDR3 DNA follows: TGCAGTGCGTCCCGGGACAGTCTAAACTACGAGCAGTACTTC.

This rearrangement joins TRBV5-6 to TRBJ1-2, with no clear D. Germline CDR1 and CDR2: SGHDT and YYEEEE. There are 13 residues in the CDR3. Trimming stripped 0 bases from V and 6 bases from J, with 9 bases between. The CDR3 DNA sequence: TGTGCCAGCAGCTTGGCCGGGGAACATGGCTACACCTTC. Its protein is CASSLAGEHGYTF.

J is TRBJ2-7 and V is TRBV29-1; D is undetermined. The germline V gene encodes CDR1 SQVTM and CDR2 ANQGSEA. The CDR3 length is 12 residues. Deletions cut 5 bases from V and 7 bases from J, with 15 bases between. CDR3 DNA sequence: TGCAGCGTTTCGGACCCCCTGGGGGAGCAGTACTTC. This codes for CSVSDPLGEQYF.

This chain connects TRBV20-1 to TRBJ2-7; TRBD2 matches at 9 bases. Germline V CDR1 and CDR2: DFQATT, SNEGSKA (reference sequence). The CDR3 extends over 15 amino acids. The trim removed 6 bases at V and 2 bases at J, leaving 11 bases unmatched. The CDR3 here is CSALIRASGTYEQYF. CDR3 coding DNA: TGCAGTGCCCTAATAAGGGCTAGCGGGACCTACGAGCAGTACTTC.

CDR3 sequence: CASRAGTGGFHYGYTF. The CDR3 region has the DNA TGTGCCAGCAGGGCCGGGACAGGGGGTTTTCACTATGGCTACACCTTC. The chain joins TRBV11-2 to TRBJ1-2; TRBD1 agrees at 11 bases. V lost 6 bases and J lost 3; bases outside the gene matches: 9. Per the germline V gene, CDR1 is SGHAT and CDR2 is FQNNGV. The CDR3 totals 16 residues. Full variable domain (missing parts from reference TRBV11-2 and TRBJ1-2): EAGVAQSPRYKIIEKRQSVAFWCNPISGHATLYWYQQILGQGPKLLIQFQNNGVVDDSQLPKDRFSAERLKGVDSTLKIQPAKLEDSAVYLCASRAGTGGFHYGYTFGSGTRLTVV.

The chain has TRBV28 and TRBJ2-1; D is possibly TRBD2 (6 bases). Trimming took off 1 base at V and 13 bases at J, with 8 bases between the two ends. The CDR3 extends over 11 amino acids. The germline V gene encodes CDR1 MDHEN and CDR2 SYDVKM. CDR3 sequence: CASSLSGLQFF. CDR3 nucleotides: TGTGCCAGCAGTTTATCGGGACTCCAGTTCTTC.

The chain employs TRBV30 and TRBJ2-1; 8 nucleotides match TRBD1. Trimming cost V 4 bases and J 5 bases; bases outside gene matches: 7. From germline, CDR1 is GTSNPN and CDR2 SVGIG (reference sequence). This CDR3 has 14 amino acids. This CDR3 reads CAWTKGQGNNEQFF. The CDR3 nucleotides read TGTGCCTGGACTAAAGGACAGGGCAACAATGAGCAGTTCTTC.

The rearrangement links TRBV28 to TRBJ2-2; D not certain. The V gene's germline CDR1 is MDHEN and CDR2 SYDVKM. This CDR3 is 12 amino acids long. Trimming stripped 2 bases from V and 7 bases from J, with 5 bases between. This CDR3 reads CASSLSFGELFF. The CDR3 nucleotides are TGTGCCAGCAGTTTAAGTTTCGGGGAGCTGTTTTTT.